This T cell receptor beta chain was documented in a study of post-analysis software for immune sequencing data. General study findings and limits: There were five TRBV segments more frequent in patients than controls, and TRBV5-6, TRBV5-1 and TRBV20-1 were among them. Compared with controls, patients showed significantly lower normalized Chao1 diversity.

Researchers reported that TCR beta cDNA libraries carried unique molecular identifiers. The authors obtained 500,000 to 600,000 cDNA molecules from roughly 1 to 10 million T cells. MiXCR, run by TCRdb on the PCR reads, gives a single entry per CDR3 protein. The sample lists some 240,000 distinct CDR3 sequences, just over 35% seen once, with under 5% in the top ten. The CDR3 runs to 17 residues. Germline trimming cut 6 bases from V and 1 base from J; bases unmatched to any gene: 7. Germline V CDR1 and CDR2: MNHNY, SVGAGI (reference sequence). Many counts were recorded for this clonotype. No antigen is known for it.

The chain links TRBV6-6 to TRBJ2-6; 9 nucleotides agree with TRBD1. Material for sequencing was blood. This TCR came from a girl aged 10 to 17 with multiple sclerosis. DNA for the CDR3: TGTGCCAGCAGGTCCGGGACAGGGCTGTCTGGGGCCAACGTCCTGACTTTC. As protein: CASRSGTGLSGANVLTF.